Detailed here is one TCR beta chain. Possible read error: a much larger clone is one base away. Researchers collected around 10 milliliters of peripheral blood from every single donor. The CDR3 runs to 15 residues. The V gene's germline CDR1 is DFQATT and CDR2 SNEGSKA (reference sequence). These data are taken from a study of blood T cells in healthy people across ages. A second PCR, run for roughly 7 to 11 cycles, used a sample-barcoded 5' primer plus a J-beta primer mix. Through a template-switch adaptor with 12 random nucleotides, each cDNA molecule received a tag. MiXCR, run by TCRdb on the 5' RACE reads, gives a single entry per CDR3 protein. The sample shows roughly 730,000 distinct CDR3 sequences, 45% to 70% of them seen only once.

V and J are TRBV20-1 and TRBJ2-5; a weak D match, TRBD1 (5 bases). This TCR derives from a man in his forties or fifties in good health. The sequenced sample consisted of blood. CDR3 DNA: TGCAGTGCTGGAGAAGGGGCAAGGATTCAAGAGACCCAGTACTTC. Amino acid sequence: CSAGEGARIQETQYF.